This T cell receptor (beta chain) was observed in a study of CD8+ T cells in alopecia areata (dated by TCRdb to between 2017 and 2018). About the study as a whole: Treated patients were enrolled in an open-label pilot trial of oral tofacitinib, 5 to 10 mg twice daily, for moderate-to-severe alopecia areata. Patients stayed on tofacitinib for 6 to 18 months and then had 6 months of follow-up off drug so that delayed response and recurrence could be assessed. Disease severity in treated patients was measured with the SALT score, which quantifies the percentage of affected scalp surface area. The study used high-throughput TCRbeta sequencing to examine T cell clonal expansion in alopecia areata, in both the C3H/HeJ mouse model and human patients. Human TCRbeta sequencing covered scalp tissue and sorted CD4+ and CD8+ peripheral blood T cells from patchy and totalis/universalis alopecia areata patients and healthy controls. Patients on tofacitinib were biopsied at baseline and after 4 and 24 weeks of treatment, and several of the patients also had a later scalp biopsy. Scalp clonality was compared across normal scalp (n=4), patchy alopecia areata scalp (n=8), and alopecia totalis/universalis scalp (n=8). RNA was extracted with the PAXgene miRNA kit for fixed scalp, the miRNeasy kit for PBMCs, and the RNeasy kit for mouse skin. TCRbeta CDR3 regions were amplified by immunoSEQ multiplex PCR using 35 Vbeta forward and 13 Jbeta reverse primers.

For this clone: The target of this receptor is not known. No quality values exist for individual bases; no much larger clone is one base distant.

Library preparation used the immunoSEQ multiplex PCR assay. To provide template for TCR sequencing, every sample had RNA extracted and reverse transcribed into cDNA. First-strand cDNA was synthesized with SuperScript III using a 2:1 mix of oligo-dT and random hexamers. A synthetic immune receptor repertoire was used to gauge amplification bias, and whatever bias remained was removed computationally. The study's processing was this. Raw reads were preprocessed to remove errors, and CDR3 was defined by IMGT conventions from the conserved cysteine to phenylalanine. To get clonality, Shannon entropy was normalized by log2 of the number of productive unique TCRs and the result was subtracted from 1. Whether scalp clones were CD4 or CD8 was inferred by matching scalp TCRbeta sequences against CD4 and CD8 repertoires sorted from blood. As stored in TCRdb, this immuneACCESS dataset retains in-frame rearrangements with V and J assigned. A fraction of the clones does not appear; measured against another copy, unresolved V genes explain less than half of the discrepancy, and the remainder lacks a known reason. V and J calls and clone size are as listed in that table; D and trimming were resolved from the DNA. Recorded for this sample are 250,000 to 350,000 clones; 60% of them occurred a single time. About 0.88% of the sample is taken by the ten largest.

Interpreted using the paper, the treatment or condition label stands for: oral pan-JAK inhibitor, 5-10 mg twice daily. From alopecia areata patients, peripheral blood was collected along with lesional scalp punch biopsies. PBMCs were separated by density centrifugation and stained for CD3, CD4 and CD8, after which CD4+ and CD8+ T cells were sorted on a FACSAria. Overall results and qualifications from the work: Compared with mice, TCR sequences shared between patients were less clear, possibly partly because of HLA diversity across the patient population. Resident alphabeta T cells in normal human skin are also sequenced, complicating scalp TCR repertoire analysis, unlike mouse skin dominated by gammadelta T cells. During tofacitinib treatment, many expanded lesional clones stuck around in both scalp and blood, and this persistence may partly explain why relapse happens after treatment is stopped. With tofacitinib, both scalp clonality and the number of expanded CD8+ clones among the top 100 scalp clones went down significantly. The treated cohort was small, with a single nonresponder, so links between baseline CD8+ expansion and response need larger studies. Compared with normal scalp, lesional scalp had higher clonality and more expanded CD8+ clones, particularly in alopecia totalis/universalis, a pattern that suggests antigenic drive.

The CDR3 covers 14 residues, taking in both the cysteine and the phenylalanine. Just CDR3 DNA is preserved here, 42 bases in frame from base 1. As encoded in the germline V gene (reference sequence), CDR1 is SGHNT while CDR2 is YYREEE. Relative to germline, V is 0 bases shorter and J is 6 bases shorter, with 11 bases between their ends. This TCR was sampled from a human donor with alopecia areata. Recombination connected TRBV5-4 to TRBJ2-3; no D segment can be confidently identified. Sample: CD4+ T cells sorted from blood, taken at roughly week 53, from a patient treated with tofacitinib. The CDR3 protein is CASSLEPSTDTQYF. The nucleotides read TGTGCCAGCAGCTTGGAGCCTAGTACGGATACGCAGTATTTT.